This T cell receptor (beta chain) was recovered during a study of T cells in narcolepsy. Here immunoSEQ multiplex PCR was the method, and the copy in TCRdb shows in-frame clones only, minus some. The table has over 10,000 clones, approximately 88% seen once. The CDR3 runs to 14 residues. Germline V gives CDR1 GTSNPN, CDR2 SVGIG (reference sequence). The V gene lost 0 bases and the J gene lost 8 bases, with 15 bases spanning the gap. Sequencing was done on a sample of CD45RA- memory CD4+ T cells from PBMCs. The J gene is TRBJ2-3, the V gene TRBV30; weak D call: TRBD2 (6 bases). The receptor was isolated from a human donor with narcolepsy. CDR3 DNA: TGTGCCTGGAGTGTGGGGGAGGCCGGAGGTACGCAGTATTTT. It yields the protein CAWSVGEAGGTQYF.